The 17 T cell receptor beta chains below were found in one sample sequenced in a study of neurological immune-mediated disorders. TCRdb ran MiXCR on the 5' RACE reads and lists one entry per CDR3 protein. The data hold about 71,000 distinct CDR3 sequences, with roughly 3.2% observed a single time. The source material was PBMCs. The receptor set was obtained from a man aged 35 to 55 with multiple sclerosis.

This clonotype was seen repeatedly, ten times or more. The chain employs TRBV5-1 and TRBJ1-5, with a possible D match to TRBD1 (5 bases). The CDR3 contains 14 residues. Trimming pared 0 bases from V and 7 bases from J, leaving 11 bases between. The germline gives CDR1 SGHRS, CDR2 YFSETQ. The CDR3 region is CASSLESEGQPQHF. For the CDR3, the DNA is TGCGCCAGCAGCTTGGAGTCTGAGGGGCAGCCCCAGCATTTT. The full variable domain, its missing parts supplied by reference TRBV5-1 and TRBJ1-5, is KAGVTQTPRYLIKTRGQQVTLSCSPISGHRSVSWYQQTPGQGLQFLFEYFSETQRNKGNFPGRFSGRQFSNSRSEMNVSTLELGDSALYLCASSLESEGQPQHFGDGTRLSIL.

In this sample, this clonotype turned up many times. J is TRBJ2-1 and V is TRBV5-1; D possibly uses TRBD1 or TRBD2 (5 bases each). This CDR3 is built from 15 residues. Germline V gene sequence: CDR1 SGHRS, CDR2 YFSETQ. The V end was cut by 0 bases, the J end by 9 bases, with 16 bases between. The DNA of the CDR3 is TGCGCCAGCAGCTTGGAGGGACCAGTTGCAAGTGAGCAGTTCTTC. Residues: CASSLEGPVASEQFF.

This clonotype was seen at least ten times. V is TRBV12-3 or TRBV12-4 and J is TRBJ1-2; D possibly corresponds to TRBD1 (5 bases). The V gene lost 1 base and the J gene lost 0 bases, with 12 bases spanning the gap. The CDR3 runs to 16 residues. DNA of the CDR3: TGTGCCAGCAGTTTAGGAACAGGCACCGCTAACTATGGCTACACCTTC. It specifies CASSLGTGTANYGYTF.

In this sample, this clonotype turned up many times. The chain carries TRBV11-2 and TRBJ2-7, with D possibly TRBD2 on 7 matching bases. The CDR3 totals 17 residues. Germline lookup yields CDR1 SGHAT and CDR2 FQNNGV. Deletions cut 3 bases from V and 2 bases from J, with 20 bases between. CDR3 in amino acids: CASSFGIRGGRTYEQYF. The CDR3 bases are TGTGCCAGCAGCTTTGGTATTAGGGGGGGTAGGACCTACGAGCAGTACTTC.

This clonotype was counted many times. The chain employs TRBV20-1 and TRBJ2-5; D remains ambiguous. Germline assignment: CDR1 DFQATT and CDR2 SNEGSKA (reference sequence). The germline V and J ends were trimmed by 4 bases and 2 bases, with 2 bases remaining between them. The CDR3 has 10 residues. In nucleotides, the CDR3 is TGCAGTGCTATTCAAGAGACCCAGTACTTC. It yields the protein CSAIQETQYF.

The rearrangement uses TRBV25-1 and TRBJ2-6; TRBD1 agrees at 9 bases. The CDR3 sequence is 17 residues long. Germline V CDR1 and CDR2: MGHDK, SYGVNS. The J segment lost 2 bases and the V segment lost 4 bases, leaving 6 bases of the junction unmatched. CDR3 in amino acids: CASSVGQGFAGANVLTF. The CDR3 nucleotides read TGTGCCAGCAGTGTGGGACAGGGATTTGCTGGGGCCAACGTCCTGACTTTC.

This clonotype was recorded at least ten times. The chain has TRBV4-1 and TRBJ1-4; the D gene is possibly TRBD1 (5 bases). V was pared by 4 bases and J by 5 bases, with 17 bases between. The CDR3 sequence is 16 residues long. Germline V gene data show CDR1 as MGHRA and CDR2 as YSYEKL. The CDR3 protein is CASSPSGEGWNEKLFF. The CDR3 DNA reads TGCGCCAGCAGCCCGAGCGGGGAGGGGTGGAATGAAAAACTGTTTTTT.

This clonotype was recorded many times. The rearrangement joins TRBV20-1 to TRBJ1-3; D possibly corresponds to TRBD1 (6 bases). The V and J ends lost 0 bases and 3 bases respectively, with 9 bases between them. This CDR3 spans 14 amino acids. Germline-derived CDR1 and CDR2 are DFQATT and SNEGSKA (reference sequence). The CDR3 spells CSARDYRVGNTIYF. In DNA, the CDR3 is TGCAGTGCTAGAGATTACAGGGTTGGAAACACCATATATTTT.

This clonotype occurred many times. The CDR3 here is CASSRSRGGQQETQYF. CDR3 DNA sequence: TGTGCCAGCAGCCGTAGCCGGGGGGGACAGCAAGAGACCCAGTACTTC. The rearrangement joins TRBV7-8 to TRBJ2-5, with D possibly being TRBD2 (8 bases). This CDR3 contains 16 residues. Germline CDR1 SGHVS, CDR2 FQNEAQ. Trimming removed 5 bases at V and 2 bases at J, with 18 bases between.

This clonotype was counted a few times. V usage is TRBV5-1 and J usage is TRBJ1-3, with D possibly being TRBD1 (6 bases). V lost 4 bases, J lost 3 bases, and 14 bases lay in between. CDR1 SGHRS and CDR2 YFSETQ come from the germline V gene. This CDR3 is 15 amino acids long. The CDR3 DNA reads as TGCGCCAGCAGCGAACAGGGAGGGAGTGGAAACACCATATATTTT. Its protein product is CASSEQGGSGNTIYF.

This clonotype came up many times. The chain uses TRBV20-1 and TRBJ2-1; 8 positions match TRBD1. With V trimmed by 5 bases and J by 7 bases, 10 bases remained unmatched. The CDR3 totals 14 residues. The germline CDR1 and CDR2 sequences are DFQATT and SNEGSKA (reference sequence). The CDR3 loop reads CSAPPAGGRNEQFF. The DNA of the CDR3 is TGCAGTGCTCCCCCGGCAGGGGGCCGTAATGAGCAGTTCTTC.

This clonotype has ten or more counts. The gene calls are TRBV7-2 and TRBJ1-2, with TRBD1 as a possible D gene (6 bases). Germline-derived CDR1 and CDR2 are SGHTA and FQGNSA. There are 14 residues in the CDR3. The V end was cut by 4 bases, the J end by 4 bases, with 13 bases between. The CDR3 coding sequence is TGTGCCAGCAGCTCCTCGACAGGAGCCTATGGCTACACCTTC. Its protein is CASSSSTGAYGYTF.

This clonotype was picked up many times. CDR3 region: CASSPGQGGTQYF. CDR3 DNA: TGTGCCAGCAGTCCTGGACAGGGAGGGACCCAGTACTTC. This rearrangement joins TRBV6-5 to TRBJ2-5; 8 nucleotides align to TRBD1. Germline assignment: CDR1 MNHEY and CDR2 SVGAGI. The CDR3 has 13 amino acids. Unmatched junction bases numbered 6, after V lost 5 bases and J lost 7 bases.

This clonotype showed up many times. The V and J genes are TRBV5-6 and TRBJ2-2, with a tentative D call TRBD1 (6 bases). Between the trimmed V and J ends, which lost 2 bases and 5 bases, there was a span of 7 bases. The CDR3 runs 13 residues. Germline V lookup: CDR1 SGHDT, CDR2 YYEEEE. The chain's CDR3 is CASSFQGTGELFF. In DNA, the CDR3 is TGTGCCAGCAGCTTCCAGGGGACCGGGGAGCTGTTTTTT.

This clonotype was counted ten times or more. This sequence may be a read error, since a much larger clone differs from it by one base. The V and J genes are TRBV12-3 or TRBV12-4 and TRBJ1-5, with D unresolved. The length of the CDR3 is 13 residues. The CDR3 protein is CASSLNSNQPQNF. The CDR3 DNA reads TGTGCCAGCAGTTTAAATAGCAATCAGCCCCAGAATTTT.

This clonotype was observed many times. The chain links TRBV7-2 to TRBJ2-3; TRBD1 or TRBD2 may be the D gene (5 bases each). Germline V gene data show CDR1 as SGHTA and CDR2 as FQGNSA. Trimming took 5 bases from V and 6 from J, leaving 15 bases between them. The CDR3 runs to 14 residues. The CDR3 region has the DNA TGTGCCAGCAGCCTCGGGACCGCCAGGGATACGCAGTATTTT. Translation: CASSLGTARDTQYF.

This clonotype was detected many times. The J gene is TRBJ1-2, the V gene TRBV6-5; D is unclear. CDR3 size: 11 residues. Trimming cost V 7 bases and J 4 bases, with 7 bases left between them. In germline, CDR1 is MNHEY, CDR2 SVGAGI. For the CDR3, the DNA is TGTGCCAGCACCAACTCCTATGGCTACACCTTC. Its protein is CASTNSYGYTF.